These 32 T cell receptor beta chains came from one sample sequenced in a study of blood T cell repertoires in COVID-19. Libraries were prepared by immunoSEQ multiplex PCR; TCRdb keeps only in-frame clonotypes and omits some of them. The data hold about 250,000 clones, with approximately 90% observed a single time. Sequencing used PBMCs or T cells enriched from blood (not recorded which). All receptors derive from a woman aged 25-40 years with acute COVID-19.

V usage is TRBV4-1 and J usage is TRBJ1-1; no definite D call. Deletions cut 3 bases from V and 5 bases from J, with 13 bases between. This CDR3 has 14 residues. CDR1 and CDR2 (germline): MGHRA, YSYEKL. CDR3 in DNA: TGCGCCAGCAGCCAGGCGAGTTTGGAGACTGAAGCTTTCTTT. As protein: CASSQASLETEAFF.

The CDR3 loop is CASSPRITGDQRRTTPNTEAFF. The CDR3 DNA follows: TGTGCCAGCTCACCCAGGATAACAGGGGATCAACGTAGGACTACCCCGAACACTGAAGCTTTCTTT. V is TRBV18 and J is TRBJ1-1, with 7 bases lining up with TRBD1. Germline-derived CDR1 and CDR2 are KGHSH and LQKENI. With 3 bases clipped from V and 1 base from J, the junction kept 26 bases outside the gene matches. The CDR3 runs 22 residues.

V usage is TRBV5-5 and J usage is TRBJ1-1; D is possibly TRBD1 (6 bases). Germline V gene data show CDR1 as SGHKS and CDR2 as YYEKEE (reference sequence). V was shortened by 0 bases and J by 11 bases, with 17 bases between the two germline ends. CDR3 length: 14 residues. The CDR3 sequence: CASSLADTRGTAFF. For the CDR3, the DNA is TGTGCCAGCAGCTTGGCAGATACCAGGGGTACCGCTTTCTTT.

CDR3 bases: TGTGCCAGCAGCCTAGACAGTTCCTATGGCTACACCTTC. This codes for CASSLDSSYGYTF. The rearrangement links TRBV7-9 to TRBJ1-2; D may be TRBD1 (5 bases). Trimming took off 5 bases at V and 4 bases at J, with 11 bases between the two ends. CDR1 and CDR2 from the germline V gene are SEHNR and FQNEAQ (reference sequence). The CDR3 totals 13 residues. The full variable domain, rest sourced from reference TRBV7-9 and TRBJ1-2, is DTGVSQNPRHKITKRGQNVTFRCDPISEHNRLYWYRQTLGQGPEFLTYFQNEAQLEKSRLLSDRFSAERPKGSFSTLEIQRTEQGDSAMYLCASSLDSSYGYTFGSGTRLTVV.

V and J are TRBV5-4 and TRBJ1-5; D ambiguous. The germline gives CDR1 SGHNT, CDR2 YYREEE (reference sequence). The CDR3 totals 13 residues. V shed 4 bases and J shed 3 bases, with 8 bases lying between them. The DNA of the CDR3 is TGTGCCAGCAGCCTAGACCCCAATCAGCCCCAGCATTTT. Translated, it gives CASSLDPNQPQHF.

The chain couples TRBV3-1 (or the pseudogene TRBV3-2) to TRBJ2-7; TRBD2 is a possible D gene (6 bases). CDR1 and CDR2 (germline): LGHDT, YNNKEL (reference sequence). CDR3 length: 15 amino acids. The V end lost 0 bases, the J end lost 5 bases, and 14 bases lay between the germline ends. The CDR3 spells CASSQDGTGGNEQYF. The CDR3 DNA follows: TGTGCCAGCAGCCAAGATGGCACTGGGGGGAACGAGCAGTACTTC.

This clone has only one observation. The V and J genes are TRBV7-9 and TRBJ1-1; possibly TRBD1 for D (5 bases). V lost 7 bases, J lost 1 base, and 13 bases lay in between. Germline CDR1 reads SEHNR; CDR2 reads FQNEAQ (reference sequence). CDR3 size: 14 residues. CDR3 sequence: CASTPGHGNTEAFF. The DNA of the CDR3 is TGTGCCAGCACCCCAGGACATGGGAACACTGAAGCTTTCTTT.

The V gene is TRBV5-1, the J gene TRBJ2-1; 7 nucleotides match TRBD2. V lost 2 bases, J lost 5 bases, and 4 bases stayed unmatched. Germline values: CDR1 SGHRS, CDR2 YFSETQ. This CDR3 has 14 amino acids. The CDR3 is CASSFLAADNEQFF. For the CDR3, the DNA is TGCGCCAGCAGCTTCCTAGCGGCTGACAATGAGCAGTTCTTC.

The rearrangement links TRBV28 to TRBJ2-3; possible D gene TRBD1, 5 bases. This CDR3 has 16 residues. CDR1 and CDR2 (germline): MDHEN, SYDVKM. Trimming shortened V by 3 bases and J by 5 bases, and 18 bases separated the two germline ends. As DNA, the CDR3 is TGTGCCAGCAGTTTCATGACAGAAACGGTCAGAGATACGCAGTATTTT. Protein sequence: CASSFMTETVRDTQYF.

This chain connects TRBV11-2 to TRBJ1-1; 10 positions agree with TRBD1. The trim removed 2 bases at V and 1 base at J, leaving 10 bases unmatched. The germline gives CDR1 SGHAT, CDR2 FQNNGV. The CDR3 contains 18 residues. CDR3 nucleotides: TGTGCCAGCAGCTTATGGAGGGGGACAGGGGAGCCGAACACTGAAGCTTTCTTT. This sequence encodes CASSLWRGTGEPNTEAFF.

This clone was observed a few times. This sequence joins TRBV25-1 and TRBJ2-2; 10 positions match TRBD1. The CDR3 runs 13 residues. Losses at the gene ends were 8 bases for V and 9 bases for J; bases not matched to a gene: 6. Germline V CDR1 and CDR2: MGHDK, SYGVNS. CDR3 residues: CASGRQGAWELFF. In DNA, the CDR3 is TGTGCCAGCGGAAGACAGGGGGCCTGGGAGCTGTTTTTT.

This clone was counted a single time. V gene TRBV9 combines with J gene TRBJ2-5; 9 nucleotides line up with TRBD1. CDR1 is SGDLS and CDR2 is YYNGEE in the germline V gene. The CDR3 totals 14 residues. The V gene end was trimmed by 4 bases and the J gene end by 3 bases; junction bases not matched to a gene: 4. Here the CDR3 DNA reads TGTGCCAGCAGCCCTTGGGACAGGGAAGAGACCCAGTACTTC. Translating it yields CASSPWDREETQYF.

The chain links TRBV29-1 to TRBJ1-1; TRBD1 might be the D (5 bases). CDR1 SQVTM and CDR2 ANQGSEA come from the germline V gene. V was pared by 6 bases and J by 1 base, with 12 bases between. The CDR3 totals 13 residues. DNA for the CDR3: TGCAGCGTCTCTGACAGCCAGAACACTGAAGCTTTCTTT. Its protein is CSVSDSQNTEAFF.

The chain carries TRBV5-6 and TRBJ2-3; TRBD2 is a possible D gene (6 bases). CDR1 SGHDT and CDR2 YYEEEE come from the germline V gene. The CDR3 length is 13 residues. Trimming stripped 6 bases from V and 4 bases from J, with 12 bases between. The CDR3 sequence is CASTPTSSDTQYF. The CDR3 nucleotides are TGTGCCAGCACCCCGACTAGTTCAGATACGCAGTATTTT. The whole variable domain, remainder taken from reference TRBV5-6 and TRBJ2-3, is DAGVTQSPTHLIKTRGQQVTLRCSPKSGHDTVSWYQQALGQGPQFIFQYYEEEERQRGNFPDRFSGHQFPNYSSELNVNALLLGDSALYLCASTPTSSDTQYFGPGTRLTVL.

The V call is TRBV11-2, the J call TRBJ1-5; TRBD1 matches 7 bases. Germline trimming cut 3 bases from V and 6 bases from J; bases unmatched to any gene: 8. Germline assignment: CDR1 SGHAT and CDR2 FQNNGV. The CDR3 totals 15 residues. The CDR3 nucleotides are TGTGCCAGCAGCTTCACAGGGGATCAAGGTCAGCCCCAGCATTTT. This encodes CASSFTGDQGQPQHF.

This chain links TRBV5-5 with TRBJ2-3, with a possible D match to TRBD1 (7 bases). Germline values: CDR1 SGHKS, CDR2 YYEKEE (reference sequence). The CDR3 is 16 residues long. V dropped 4 bases and J dropped 0 bases, with 15 bases sitting between them. As DNA, the CDR3 is TGTGCCAGCAGCACCTACAGGGGAGGTAGCACAGATACGCAGTATTTT. This gives the protein CASSTYRGGSTDTQYF. The complete variable domain, with remaining parts taken from reference TRBV5-5 and TRBJ2-3, reads DAGVTQSPTHLIKTRGQQVTLRCSPISGHKSVSWYQQVLGQGPQFIFQYYEKEERGRGNFPDRFSARQFPNYSSELNVNALLLGDSALYLCASSTYRGGSTDTQYFGPGTRLTVL.

The chain carries TRBV7-8 and TRBJ2-2; D ambiguous. From germline, CDR1 is SGHVS and CDR2 FQNEAQ. The germline V and J ends were trimmed by 5 bases and 2 bases, with 9 bases remaining between them. The CDR3 is 14 residues long. CDR3 in DNA: TGTGCCAGCAGCAGTTCACTTAACACCGGGGAGCTGTTTTTT. It yields the protein CASSSSLNTGELFF.

This clone was counted a single time. The V call is TRBV20-1, the J call TRBJ1-1, with D tentatively TRBD1 (5 bases). This CDR3 contains 12 residues. V shed 3 bases and J shed 4 bases, with 9 bases lying between them. CDR1 is DFQATT and CDR2 is SNEGSKA in the germline V gene (reference sequence). CDR3 amino acids: CSASDSFTEAFF. The CDR3 nucleotides read TGCAGTGCTAGTGACAGTTTCACTGAAGCTTTCTTT.

This clone was recorded once. This chain links TRBV18 with TRBJ1-1; 7 nucleotides agree with TRBD1. J was trimmed by 10 bases and V by 4 bases; bases with no gene match: 6. Looked up from germline, CDR1 is KGHSH and CDR2 is LQKENI. The CDR3 sequence is 12 residues long. The CDR3 DNA reads as TGTGCCAGCTCACTAGACAGGGTACGAGCTTTCTTT. It codes for CASSLDRVRAFF.

This clone was recorded once. The V gene is TRBV5-1, the J gene TRBJ1-1; unclear D gene. The CDR3 totals 13 residues. V shed 2 bases and J shed 5 bases, with 10 bases lying between them. The germline V gene has CDR1 SGHRS and CDR2 YFSETQ. Written as DNA, the CDR3 is TGCGCCAGCAGCTTCTTCGGGTCGACTGAAGCTTTCTTT. Residues: CASSFFGSTEAFF.

This chain joins TRBV19 and TRBJ1-1, with 7 bases lining up with TRBD1. V was pared by 5 bases and J by 4 bases, with 4 bases of the junction left unmatched. The CDR3 consists of 13 residues. Per germline, CDR1 LNHDA and CDR2 SQIVND (reference sequence). As DNA, the CDR3 is TGTGCCAGTAGTTTAACAGGGGTCACTGAAGCTTTCTTT. Translation gives CASSLTGVTEAFF.

The CDR3 loop is CASSLVQVPSTYNEQFF. For the CDR3, the DNA is TGTGCCAGCAGCTTAGTACAGGTCCCCTCAACCTACAATGAGCAGTTCTTC. The J gene is TRBJ2-1, the V gene TRBV11-2; D might be TRBD1 (5 bases). Deletions cut 1 base from V and 2 bases from J, with 15 bases between. The CDR3 sequence is 17 residues long. Germline assignment: CDR1 SGHAT and CDR2 FQNNGV.

This chain connects TRBV5-1 to TRBJ2-7; D gene ambiguous. Germline-derived CDR1 and CDR2 are SGHRS and YFSETQ. The germline V and J ends were trimmed by 1 base and 6 bases, with 8 bases remaining between them. The CDR3 is made up of 12 amino acids. The CDR3 here is CASSLSPSEQYF. The CDR3 nucleotides read TGCGCCAGCAGCTTGTCCCCTAGCGAGCAGTACTTC.

This chain joins TRBV5-6 and TRBJ1-5; tentative D call: TRBD1 (5 bases). CDR1 and CDR2 (germline): SGHDT, YYEEEE. There are 15 residues in the CDR3. Trimming pared 3 bases from V and 6 bases from J, leaving 16 bases between. The CDR3 DNA reads TGTGCCAGCAGCTCTTGGGGCTTAAGTGGTCAGCCCCAGCATTTT. Translating gives CASSSWGLSGQPQHF. Full variable domain (rest looked up from reference TRBV5-6 and TRBJ1-5): DAGVTQSPTHLIKTRGQQVTLRCSPKSGHDTVSWYQQALGQGPQFIFQYYEEEERQRGNFPDRFSGHQFPNYSSELNVNALLLGDSALYLCASSSWGLSGQPQHFGDGTRLSIL.

This clone has only one observation. The CDR3 coding sequence is TGTGCCAGCACAGAGCAGGGGATATATGGCTACACCTTC. Translating it yields CASTEQGIYGYTF. V is TRBV6-6 and J is TRBJ1-2; possible D gene TRBD1, 6 bases. Trimming left V 7 bases short and J 5 bases short, with 14 bases between. This CDR3 is 13 amino acids long. The germline V gene encodes CDR1 MNHNY and CDR2 SVGAGI (reference sequence).

J is TRBJ2-7 and V is TRBV9; a weak D match, TRBD2 (6 bases). V was clipped by 0 bases and J by 5 bases, with 12 bases between them. CDR1 is SGDLS and CDR2 is YYNGEE in the germline V gene. The CDR3 is made up of 14 amino acids. CDR3 protein: CASSVDPGVDEQYF. The CDR3 DNA reads as TGTGCCAGCAGCGTAGATCCGGGGGTTGACGAGCAGTACTTC. The variable domain in full, with the rest retrieved from reference TRBV9 and TRBJ2-7, is DSGVTQTPKHLITATGQRVTLRCSPRSGDLSVYWYQQSLDQGLQFLIQYYNGEERAKGNILERFSAQQFPDLHSELNLSSLELGDSALYFCASSVDPGVDEQYFGPGTRLTVT.

The chain couples TRBV10-3 to TRBJ2-7; D is perhaps TRBD1 or TRBD2 (6 bases each). Germline loops: CDR1 ENHRY, CDR2 SYGVKD. The V and J ends lost 6 bases and 6 bases respectively, with 12 bases between them. This CDR3 is 12 amino acids long. CDR3 in DNA: TGTGCCATCAGGGAGGGACAAACCGAGCAGTACTTC. Translating it yields CAIREGQTEQYF.

This sequence joins TRBV19 and TRBJ1-3; weak D call: TRBD1 (5 bases). Trimming removed 6 bases from V and 0 bases from J, with 15 bases in between. This CDR3 has 16 residues. CDR1 is LNHDA and CDR2 is SQIVND in the germline V gene (reference sequence). The CDR3 protein is CASRPQGYGSGNTIYF. DNA for the CDR3: TGTGCCAGTAGACCTCAGGGATATGGCTCTGGAAACACCATATATTTT.

V and J are TRBV3-1 (or the pseudogene TRBV3-2) and TRBJ1-2; D may be TRBD1 (6 bases). Germline V gene sequence: CDR1 LGHDT, CDR2 YNNKEL (reference sequence). The CDR3 extends over 16 amino acids. V was cut by 0 bases and J by 6 bases, with 17 bases left in between. CDR3 sequence: CASSQEPTQGIDGYTF. The CDR3 nucleotides are TGTGCCAGCAGCCAAGAGCCGACACAGGGAATAGATGGCTACACCTTC.

This clone was counted a single time. The chain employs TRBV9 and TRBJ2-3, with 9 positions matching TRBD1. Germline-derived CDR1 and CDR2 are SGDLS and YYNGEE. CDR3 size: 15 residues. After removal of 4 bases from V and 5 bases from J, the junction contained 8 bases not matched to a gene. CDR3 region: CASSKTGGEIDTQYF. CDR3 DNA sequence: TGTGCCAGCAGCAAAACAGGGGGCGAAATAGATACGCAGTATTTT.

The chain has TRBV11-2 and TRBJ1-1; 8 nucleotides line up with TRBD1. V was clipped by 5 bases and J by 1 base; unmatched bases: 3. CDR1 SGHAT and CDR2 FQNNGV come from the germline V gene. This CDR3 is built from 14 residues. The CDR3 region is CASSADRGNTEAFF. DNA of the CDR3: TGTGCCAGCAGCGCCGACAGGGGGAACACTGAAGCTTTCTTT.

The V call is TRBV5-6, the J call TRBJ2-3; the match to TRBD1 covers 7 bases. CDR3 length equals 15 residues. Germline trimming cut 0 bases from V and 1 base from J; bases unmatched to any gene: 2. Germline V gives CDR1 SGHDT, CDR2 YYEEEE. The CDR3 bases are TGTGCCAGCAGCTTGGGAACAGGGGGCACAGATACGCAGTATTTT. Translation gives CASSLGTGGTDTQYF.